This TCR beta chain was recorded in a study of blood T cell repertoires in COVID-19. Study overall: Researchers got acute and convalescent COVID-19 samples from the United States, Italy and Spain. Sample material is recorded as cDNA or gDNA derived from T cells, B-cell-depleted T cells, or PBMCs.

This CDR3 has 14 residues. Trimming pared 5 bases from V and 5 bases from J, leaving 13 bases between. The germline V gene has CDR1 SGHNT and CDR2 YENEEA. How the authors handled the data: Amplifying reference gene primers gave estimates of nucleated cell counts. Using immunoSEQ multiplex PCR, the repertoire was profiled, and TCRdb retains in-frame clones only, with some absent. V and J calls and clone size are given by that table; D and trimming were obtained from the DNA. The sample yields some 99,000 clones, roughly 90% seen once. Followed over time, Seattle patients had been enrolled while infection was active.

The clonotype originates from a human donor with COVID-19, enrolled during active disease. The donor label of this sample is uncertain. Material: peripheral blood. V and J are TRBV11-3 and TRBJ2-1; D remains unclear. In DNA form, the CDR3 reads TGTGCCAGCAGCCTGTGGGCGCGCCACAATGAGCAGTTCTTC. It encodes CASSLWARHNEQFF.